This passage covers 21 T cell receptor beta chains from one sample sequenced in a study of regulatory T cells in long-lasting Graves disease. Time point reported: newly diagnosed GD, antithyroid drugs for less than 3 months. Extracted PBMC RNA gave rise to the TCR library. With iRepertoire HTBI primers and Arm-PCR of CDR3 regions, TCR beta libraries were built. Using its own MiXCR run on the multiplex PCR reads, TCRdb lists one record per CDR3 protein. The sample has about 220,000 distinct CDR3 sequences; around 19% are singletons. The sample was also reused in another study, on T cells in Graves' hyperthyroidism and ophthalmopathy.

The sample was peripheral blood mononuclear cells (PBMCs), taken at new diagnosis, from a patient treated with antithyroid drugs. The receptors derive from a woman in her thirties with Graves disease.

This clonotype was counted only a few times. Just one base apart from a much larger clone, this may be a read error. The CDR3 reads CAWSVTDRGAAISYEQYF. The CDR3 bases are TGTGCCTGGAGTGTTACGGACAGGGGGGCCGCCATCTCCTACGAGCAGTACTTC. The gene calls are TRBV30 and TRBJ2-7, with 10 bases lining up with TRBD1. Germline values: CDR1 GTSNPN, CDR2 SVGIG (reference sequence). The CDR3 extends over 18 amino acids. The V and J ends lost 0 bases and 0 bases, in that order; junction bases with no gene match: 11.

The rearrangement uses TRBV12-3 or TRBV12-4 and TRBJ2-7; TRBD1 aligns across 12 bases. The DNA end is more similar to TRBJ2-3, so the J call may be wrong. The CDR3 has 16 amino acids. The CDR3 region has the DNA TGTGCCAGCATTATGATGGGACAGGGGGCAAGAGATACGCAGTATTTT. Translating gives CASIMMGQGARDTQYF.

In this sample, this clonotype turned up many times. The chain combines TRBV7-8 with TRBJ2-2; TRBD1 matches 7 bases. V shed 5 bases and J 4 bases; nucleotides not matched to a gene: 10. CDR1 is SGHVS, CDR2 FQNEAQ, per germline. This CDR3 contains 16 residues. Here the CDR3 reads CASSAQGQLGTGELFF. DNA for the CDR3: TGTGCCAGCAGCGCACAGGGACAGCTGGGCACCGGGGAGCTGTTTTTT.

This clonotype was observed many times. The CDR3 sequence: CASSGARDSSTDTQYF. The CDR3 DNA follows: TGTGCCAGCAGTGGGGCCCGGGACTCTAGCACAGATACGCAGTATTTT. V is TRBV2 and J is TRBJ2-3, with D possibly matching TRBD2 (6 bases). The CDR3 contains 16 residues. V was shortened by 4 bases and J by 0 bases, with 14 bases between the two germline ends. The germline V gene has CDR1 SNHLY and CDR2 FYNNEI.

This clonotype has just a few counts. V is TRBV9 and J is TRBJ2-3; D not certain. V was pared by 2 bases and J by 2 bases, with 6 bases between. The germline V gene encodes CDR1 SGDLS and CDR2 YYNGEE. The CDR3 loop spans 13 amino acids. The DNA for the CDR3 is TGTGCCAGCAGCGTCTACCTCACAGATACGCAGTATTTT. Its protein product is CASSVYLTDTQYF.

This clonotype was recorded many times. This rearrangement joins TRBV19 to TRBJ1-1; D not certain. This CDR3 comprises 13 residues. Germline V CDR1 and CDR2: LNHDA, SQIVND (reference sequence). Trimming pared 5 bases from V and 0 bases from J, leaving 7 bases between. CDR3 in DNA: TGTGCCAGTAGTCCGTCTATGAACACTGAAGCTTTCTTT. Residues: CASSPSMNTEAFF.

The chain links TRBV6-1 to TRBJ2-7; no clear D. The CDR3 is 13 residues long. Germline CDR1 MNHNS, CDR2 SASEGT. Trimming pared 4 bases from V and 2 bases from J, leaving 9 bases between. This CDR3 reads CASSAGATYEQYF. The CDR3 nucleotides read TGTGCCAGCAGTGCGGGCGCCACCTACGAGCAGTACTTC.

Ten or more counts support this clonotype. J is TRBJ2-7 and V is TRBV6-1, with 7 bases matching TRBD2. The length of the CDR3 is 14 residues. CDR1 is MNHNS and CDR2 is SASEGT in the germline V gene. V lost 5 bases and J lost 3; bases outside the gene matches: 7. CDR3 protein: CASSLQWGGYEQYF. Written as DNA, the CDR3 is TGTGCCAGCAGTCTACAGTGGGGGGGCTACGAGCAGTACTTC.

This clonotype has more than one count but fewer than ten. The chain has TRBV5-6 and TRBJ2-1; D unresolved. The CDR3 spans 11 residues. V was shortened by 2 bases and J by 7 bases, with 4 bases between the two germline ends. CDR1 and CDR2 (germline): SGHDT, YYEEEE. The CDR3 sequence: CASSLRNEQFF. The DNA for the CDR3 is TGTGCCAGCAGCTTAAGGAATGAGCAGTTCTTC.

This clonotype has only a few counts. The J gene is TRBJ2-3, the V gene TRBV15, with 8 bases identical to TRBD2. CDR3 length: 19 residues. V was clipped by 0 bases and J by 1 base; unmatched bases: 12. Germline V CDR1 and CDR2: LNHNV, YYDKDF (reference sequence). The CDR3 sequence: CATSRDTTSGSLGTDTQYF. In DNA form, the CDR3 reads TGTGCCACCAGCAGAGATACTACGAGCGGGAGCCTGGGCACAGATACGCAGTATTTT.

A note on this clonotype: Just one base apart from a much larger clone, this may be a read error. The chain recombines TRBV15 with TRBJ2-1, with D hard to call. The assigned J gene may be wrong: the sequence end matches TRBJ2-5 better. CDR3 length equals 14 residues. Germline V lookup: CDR1 LNHNV, CDR2 YYDKDF (reference sequence). Here the CDR3 reads CVTSRDRGKETQYF. In DNA form, the CDR3 reads TGTGTCACCAGCAGAGATCGTGGGAAAGAGACCCAGTACTTC.

The V gene is TRBV24-1, the J gene TRBJ2-6, with D perhaps matching TRBD2 (6 bases). CDR1 and CDR2 from the germline V gene are KGHDR and SFDVKD. CDR3 length equals 16 residues. The V and J ends lost 7 bases and 0 bases respectively, with 12 bases between them. This chain's CDR3 is CATSDVGSSGANVLTF. The CDR3 nucleotides read TGTGCCACCAGCGACGTCGGGAGCTCTGGGGCCAACGTCCTGACTTTC.

This clonotype was recorded many times. This rearrangement joins TRBV6-1 to TRBJ2-2; D unclear. Trimming left V 6 bases short and J 6 bases short, with 11 bases between. CDR1 MNHNS and CDR2 SASEGT come from the germline V gene. This CDR3 contains 13 residues. This CDR3 reads CASSPSEAGELFF. The CDR3 DNA reads TGTGCCAGCAGCCCAAGCGAGGCCGGGGAGCTGTTTTTT.

This clonotype came up many times. The chain carries TRBV7-2 and TRBJ2-7; TRBD2 is a possible D gene (6 bases). There are 13 residues in the CDR3. Per germline, CDR1 SGHTA and CDR2 FQGNSA. V lost 2 bases and J 5 bases, leaving 10 bases between the germline ends. CDR3 sequence: CASSLSGEDEQYF. In DNA form, the CDR3 reads TGTGCCAGCAGCTTAAGTGGGGAGGACGAGCAGTACTTC.

The chain is built from TRBV2 and TRBJ1-4; D is undetermined. V gave up 5 bases and J gave up 5 bases, with 12 bases separating them. Germline CDR1 reads SNHLY; CDR2 reads FYNNEI. There are 14 residues in the CDR3. Written as DNA, the CDR3 is TGTGCCAGCAGTAGGAGGGCGGGGAATGAAAAACTGTTTTTT. Translation gives CASSRRAGNEKLFF.

This clonotype was picked up many times. V and J are TRBV20-1 and TRBJ1-1; no clear D. The CDR3 is 13 residues long. CDR1 is DFQATT, CDR2 SNEGSKA, per germline (reference sequence). With 5 bases removed from V and 4 bases from J, the gap between germline ends came to 14 bases. The CDR3 region has the DNA TGCAGTGCTCAACCGGGGTGGGGCACTGAAGCTTTCTTT. It is translated as CSAQPGWGTEAFF.

In its sample, this clonotype was seen a few times. The DNA of the CDR3 is TGTGCCAGCAGCCCCGGGACTAGCGGGAGAGGTATCGGGGAGCTGTTTTTT. Translation: CASSPGTSGRGIGELFF. The chain joins TRBV4-2 to TRBJ2-2, with TRBD2 matching over 14 bases. Germline V CDR1 and CDR2: LGHNA, YNFKEQ. J was trimmed by 7 bases and V by 4 bases; bases with no gene match: 8. The CDR3 loop spans 17 amino acids.

This clonotype was seen ten or more times. CDR3 bases: TGTGCCAGCAGCTTCCTGACAGGGGGGTATACTGAAGCTTTCTTT. Translating it yields CASSFLTGGYTEAFF. This chain links TRBV5-8 with TRBJ1-1; 9 nucleotides align to TRBD1. Germline CDR1 SGHTS, CDR2 YDEGEE. The CDR3 runs to 15 residues. With V trimmed by 2 bases and J by 5 bases, 7 bases remained unmatched.

This clonotype was counted at least ten times. This chain joins TRBV19 and TRBJ2-3; D remains ambiguous. The CDR3 is 12 amino acids. Trimming took off 5 bases at V and 7 bases at J, with 10 bases between the two ends. Per germline, CDR1 LNHDA and CDR2 SQIVND (reference sequence). The CDR3 loop reads CASSPRTNTQYF. In nucleotides, the CDR3 is TGTGCCAGTAGTCCTCGAACGAATACGCAGTATTTT.

This clonotype was seen only a few times. This sequence joins TRBV5-1 and TRBJ2-7; 8 bases agree with TRBD1. Germline loops: CDR1 SGHRS, CDR2 YFSETQ. The CDR3 runs 16 residues. V dropped 3 bases and J dropped 1; count of bases not matched to a gene: 9. CDR3 DNA: TGCGCCAGCAGCTCCGGTATGAGACAGGGGTCCTACGAGCAGTACTTC. Translating gives CASSSGMRQGSYEQYF.

This clonotype was seen many times. This sequence joins TRBV7-3 and TRBJ2-3; D is perhaps TRBD1 (6 bases). The CDR3 totals 16 residues. Germline V gene sequence: CDR1 SGHTA, CDR2 FQGTGA. V lost 6 bases, J lost 4 bases, and 20 bases lay in between. The CDR3 is CASSKAATGAADTQYF. CDR3 nucleotides: TGTGCCAGCAGTAAGGCAGCGACAGGAGCGGCAGATACGCAGTATTTT. The full variable domain, completed using reference TRBV7-3 and TRBJ2-3, is GAGVSQTPSNKVTEKGKYVELRCDPISGHTALYWYRQSLGQGPEFLIYFQGTGAADDSGLPNDRFFAVRPEGSVSTLKIQRTERGDSAVYLCASSKAATGAADTQYFGPGTRLTVL.